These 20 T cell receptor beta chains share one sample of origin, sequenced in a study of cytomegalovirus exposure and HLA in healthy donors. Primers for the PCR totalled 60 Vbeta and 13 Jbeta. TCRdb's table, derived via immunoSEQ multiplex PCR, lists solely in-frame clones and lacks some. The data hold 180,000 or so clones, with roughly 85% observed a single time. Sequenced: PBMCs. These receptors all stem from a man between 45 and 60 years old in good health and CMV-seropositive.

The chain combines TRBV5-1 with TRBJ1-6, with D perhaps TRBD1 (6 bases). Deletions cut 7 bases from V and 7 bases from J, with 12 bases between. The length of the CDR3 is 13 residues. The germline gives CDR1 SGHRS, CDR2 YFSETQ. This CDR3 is CASGRTANSPLHF. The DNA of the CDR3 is TGCGCCAGCGGTAGGACAGCAAATTCACCCCTCCACTTT.

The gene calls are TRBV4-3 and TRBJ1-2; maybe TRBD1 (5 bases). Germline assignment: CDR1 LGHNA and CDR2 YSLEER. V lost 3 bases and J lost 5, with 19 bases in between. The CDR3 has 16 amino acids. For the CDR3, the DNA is TGCGCCAGCAGCCAGGAGAGACAGCAGTTTAGGTATGGCTACACCTTC. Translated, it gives CASSQERQQFRYGYTF.

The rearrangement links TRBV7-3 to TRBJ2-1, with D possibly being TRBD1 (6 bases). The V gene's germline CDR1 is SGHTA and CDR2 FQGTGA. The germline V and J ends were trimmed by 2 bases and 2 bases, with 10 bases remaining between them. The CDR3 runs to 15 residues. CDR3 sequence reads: CASSLEGGTYNEQFF. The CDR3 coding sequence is TGTGCCAGCAGCTTAGAAGGGGGAACCTACAATGAGCAGTTCTTC.

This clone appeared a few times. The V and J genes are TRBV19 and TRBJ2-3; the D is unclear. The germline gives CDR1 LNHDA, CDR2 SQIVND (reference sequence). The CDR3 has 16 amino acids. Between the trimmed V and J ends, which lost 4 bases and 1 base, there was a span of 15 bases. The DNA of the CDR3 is TGTGCCAGTAGTACTCTTCACCCCGAGGGCACAGATACGCAGTATTTT. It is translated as CASSTLHPEGTDTQYF.

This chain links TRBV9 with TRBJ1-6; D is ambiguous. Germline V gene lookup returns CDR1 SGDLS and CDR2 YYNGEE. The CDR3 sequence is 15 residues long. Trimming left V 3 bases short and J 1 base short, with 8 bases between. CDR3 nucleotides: TGTGCCAGCAGCGCAGGTGGTTCCTATAATTCACCCCTCCACTTT. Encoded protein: CASSAGGSYNSPLHF.

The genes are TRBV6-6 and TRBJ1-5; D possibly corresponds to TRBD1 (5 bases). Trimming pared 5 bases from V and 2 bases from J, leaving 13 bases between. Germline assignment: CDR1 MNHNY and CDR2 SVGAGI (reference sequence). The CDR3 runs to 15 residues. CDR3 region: CASSQGGWGNQPQHF. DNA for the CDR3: TGTGCCAGCAGTCAGGGTGGCTGGGGCAATCAGCCCCAGCATTTT.

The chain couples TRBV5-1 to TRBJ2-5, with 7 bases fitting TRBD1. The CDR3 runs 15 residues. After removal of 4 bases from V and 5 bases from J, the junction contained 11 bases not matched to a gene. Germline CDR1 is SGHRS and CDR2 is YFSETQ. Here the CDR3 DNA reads TGCGCCAGCAGCATCGCCGGGACAGAGCGGGAGACCCAGTACTTC. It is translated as CASSIAGTERETQYF.

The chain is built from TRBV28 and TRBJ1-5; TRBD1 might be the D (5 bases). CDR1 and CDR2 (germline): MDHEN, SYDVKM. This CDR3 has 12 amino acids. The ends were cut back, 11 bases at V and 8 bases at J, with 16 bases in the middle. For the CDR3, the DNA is TGTGCCTGCTGCCAGGGTAGGGAGCCCCAGCATTTT. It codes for CACCQGREPQHF.

The CDR3 here is CASSQEPGRTGNTIYF. The CDR3 DNA follows: TGCGCCAGCAGCCAAGAACCAGGGCGCACTGGAAACACCATATATTTT. The rearrangement uses TRBV4-1 and TRBJ1-3, with D tentatively TRBD1 (5 bases). Germline V gives CDR1 MGHRA, CDR2 YSYEKL. The CDR3 consists of 16 residues. The V and J ends lost 0 bases and 2 bases respectively, with 11 bases between them.

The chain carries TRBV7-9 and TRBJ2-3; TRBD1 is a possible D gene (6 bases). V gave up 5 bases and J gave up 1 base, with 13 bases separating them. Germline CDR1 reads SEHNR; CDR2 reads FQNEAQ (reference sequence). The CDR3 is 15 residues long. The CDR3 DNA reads TGTGCCAGCAGCAAGCAGGGGCTGGGCACAGATACGCAGTATTTT. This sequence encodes CASSKQGLGTDTQYF.

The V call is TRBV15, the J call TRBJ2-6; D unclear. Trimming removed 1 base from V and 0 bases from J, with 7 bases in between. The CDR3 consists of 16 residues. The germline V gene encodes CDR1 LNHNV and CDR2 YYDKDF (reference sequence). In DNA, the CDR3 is TGTGCCACCAGCAGAGGCACCAGCTCTGGGGCCAACGTCCTGACTTTC. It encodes CATSRGTSSGANVLTF.

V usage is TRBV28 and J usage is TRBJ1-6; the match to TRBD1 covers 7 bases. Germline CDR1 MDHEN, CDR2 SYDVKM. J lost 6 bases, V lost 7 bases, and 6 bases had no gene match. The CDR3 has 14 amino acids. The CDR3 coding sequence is TGTGCCAGCACCCTACAGGGGACTAATTCACCCCTCCACTTT. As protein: CASTLQGTNSPLHF. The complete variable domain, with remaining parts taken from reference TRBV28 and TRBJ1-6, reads DVKVTQSSRYLVKRTGEKVFLECVQDMDHENMFWYRQDPGLGLRLIYFSYDVKMKEKGDIPEGYSVSREKKERFSLILESASTNQTSMYLCASTLQGTNSPLHFGNGTRLTVT.

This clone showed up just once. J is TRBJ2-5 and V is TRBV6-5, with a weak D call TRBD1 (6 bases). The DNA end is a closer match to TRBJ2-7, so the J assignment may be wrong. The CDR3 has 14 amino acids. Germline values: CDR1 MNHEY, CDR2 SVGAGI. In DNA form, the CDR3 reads TGTGCCAGCAGTTACTATCTGGGGGCGTACGAGCAGTACTTC. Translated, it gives CASSYYLGAYEQYF.

CDR3 DNA: TGTGCCAGCAGTTTATTAGTTGGACAGGGGGACTCTGGAAACACCATATATTTT. Protein sequence: CASSLLVGQGDSGNTIYF. V gene TRBV28 combines with J gene TRBJ1-3; 10 nucleotides align to TRBD1. The length of the CDR3 is 18 residues. The junction had 6 bases not matched to a gene; V was cut back by 1 base and J by 0 bases. Germline V CDR1 and CDR2: MDHEN, SYDVKM.

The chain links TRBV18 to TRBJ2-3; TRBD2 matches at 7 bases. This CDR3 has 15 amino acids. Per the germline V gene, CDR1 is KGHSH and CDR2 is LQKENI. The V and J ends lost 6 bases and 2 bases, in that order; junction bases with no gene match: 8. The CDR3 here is CASSQLAESTDTQYF. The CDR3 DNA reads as TGTGCCAGCTCCCAGCTAGCGGAGTCCACAGATACGCAGTATTTT. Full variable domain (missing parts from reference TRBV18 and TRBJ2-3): NAGVMQNPRHLVRRRGQEARLRCSPMKGHSHVYWYRQLPEEGLKFMVYLQKENIIDESGMPKERFSAEFPKEGPSILRIQQVVRGDSAAYFCASSQLAESTDTQYFGPGTRLTVL.

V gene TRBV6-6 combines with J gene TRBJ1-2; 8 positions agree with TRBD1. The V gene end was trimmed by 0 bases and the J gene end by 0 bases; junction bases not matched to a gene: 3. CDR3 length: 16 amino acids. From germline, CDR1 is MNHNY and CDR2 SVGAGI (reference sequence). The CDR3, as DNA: TGTGCCAGCAGTTACTCGCAGGGGGCCTCTAACTATGGCTACACCTTC. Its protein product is CASSYSQGASNYGYTF.

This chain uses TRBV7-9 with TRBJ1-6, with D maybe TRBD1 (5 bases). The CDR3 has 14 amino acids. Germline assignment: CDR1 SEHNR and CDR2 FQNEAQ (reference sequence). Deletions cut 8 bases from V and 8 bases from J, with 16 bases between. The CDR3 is CASQAGGLYSPLHF. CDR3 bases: TGTGCCAGCCAAGCGGGGGGGTTATATTCACCCCTCCACTTT.

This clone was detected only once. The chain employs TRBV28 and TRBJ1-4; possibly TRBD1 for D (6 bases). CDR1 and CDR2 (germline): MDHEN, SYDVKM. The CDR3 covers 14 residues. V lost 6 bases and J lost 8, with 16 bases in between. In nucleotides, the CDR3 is TGTGCCAGCAGAGTGACAGGATATAACGAAAAACTGTTTTTT. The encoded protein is CASRVTGYNEKLFF.

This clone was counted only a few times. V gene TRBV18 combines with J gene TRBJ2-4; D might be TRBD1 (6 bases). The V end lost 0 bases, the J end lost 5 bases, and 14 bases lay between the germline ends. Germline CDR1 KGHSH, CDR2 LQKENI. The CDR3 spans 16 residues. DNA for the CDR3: TGTGCCAGCTCACCACCGCTGGTTGGACAGCAAAACATTCAGTACTTC. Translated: CASSPPLVGQQNIQYF.

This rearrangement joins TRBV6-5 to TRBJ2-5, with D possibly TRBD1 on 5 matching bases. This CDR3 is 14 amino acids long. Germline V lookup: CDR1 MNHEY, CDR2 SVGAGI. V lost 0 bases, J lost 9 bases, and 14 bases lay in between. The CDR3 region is CASSYSRTPGSQYF. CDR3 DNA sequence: TGTGCCAGCAGTTACTCGAGGACGCCAGGGTCCCAGTACTTC.